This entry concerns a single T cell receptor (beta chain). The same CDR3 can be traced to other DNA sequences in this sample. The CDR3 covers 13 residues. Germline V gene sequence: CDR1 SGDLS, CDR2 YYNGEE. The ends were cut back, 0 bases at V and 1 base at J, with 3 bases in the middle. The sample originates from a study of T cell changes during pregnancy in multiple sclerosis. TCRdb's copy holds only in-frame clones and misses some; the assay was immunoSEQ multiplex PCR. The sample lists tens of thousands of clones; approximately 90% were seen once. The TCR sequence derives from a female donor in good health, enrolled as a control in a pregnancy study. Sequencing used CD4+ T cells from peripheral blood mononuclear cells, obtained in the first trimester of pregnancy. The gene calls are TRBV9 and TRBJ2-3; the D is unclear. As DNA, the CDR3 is TGTGCCAGCAGCGTAGTCGGCACAGATACGCAGTATTTT. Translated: CASSVVGTDTQYF.